The present T cell receptor beta chain was sequenced within a study of T cell repertoires in cytomegalovirus infection. Study background: Indications of both CMV infection and matching HLA type were provided by public TCR beta signatures. Study results and caveats: Cumulated frequencies of public TCR beta families served to identify carriers of CMV plus the relevant HLA. The ex vivo response was dominated by HLA-C-restricted CMV-specific TCR beta clonotypes.

The CDR3 length is 14 residues. V shed 4 bases, J shed 1 base, and the junction held 2 bases outside the gene matches. Germline V gene lookup returns CDR1 SNHLY and CDR2 FYNNEI. At least ten counts were recorded for this clonotype. What it binds is not known. Each CDR3 protein gets one entry after TCRdb re-called the reads with MiXCR. The table has some 150,000 distinct CDR3 sequences, about 6% seen once; the top ten hold under 20%. The receptor was derived from a human donor in good health (CMV status not recorded). Some clones in this sample may be carry-over from other donors' samples. Sequenced: PBMCs. The chain joins TRBV2 to TRBJ2-5; 8 bases are a match to TRBD2. CDR3: CASSGRGVQETQYF. The CDR3 DNA reads as TGTGCCAGCAGTGGGCGGGGGGTCCAAGAGACCCAGTACTTC. The entire variable domain, with the rest obtained from reference TRBV2 and TRBJ2-5, is as follows: EPEVTQTPSHQVTQMGQEVILRCVPISNHLYFYWYRQILGQKVEFLVSFYNNEISEKSEIFDDQFSVERPDGSNFTLKIRSTKLEDSAMYFCASSGRGVQETQYFGPGTRLLVL.